This T cell receptor (beta chain) was recorded in a study of cytomegalovirus exposure and HLA in healthy donors. Study results and caveats: According to the study, around 160 TCR beta chains were cytomegalovirus-associated.

It was with 60 Vbeta and 13 Jbeta primers that the PCR ran. Data came from immunoSEQ multiplex PCR; TCRdb stores just in-frame clones and leaves some out. The data contain around 240,000 clones, around 76% of them singletons. This clone appeared a single time. The antigen remains unidentified. The CDR3 extends over 13 amino acids. V trimming: 6 bases; J trimming: 7 bases; junction bases outside the gene matches: 4. The germline V gene has CDR1 MNHNS and CDR2 SASEGT. This TCR derives from a woman aged 40 to 55 in good health and CMV-seropositive. Sequencing used PBMCs. The V call is TRBV6-1, the J call TRBJ2-1; 9 bases are a match to TRBD1. CDR3 loop: CASRTGGENEQFF. The CDR3, as DNA: TGTGCCAGCAGGACAGGGGGGGAGAATGAGCAGTTCTTC.